In this sample, the clone carrying this T cell receptor beta chain turned up once. The antigen remains unidentified. The record originates from a study of T cell responses to AZD1222 COVID-19 vaccine. Study-wide results and caveats: Reportedly, nearly half the spike-specific TCRs target unmutated variant regions. It should be noted that donors were predominantly white British and more often female, and clonal diversity was possibly underestimated.

Per germline, CDR1 SGHNT and CDR2 YENEEA. CDR3 size: 13 residues. Trimming at V came to 4 bases and at J to 5 bases, leaving 4 bases not matched to a gene. Method: immunoSEQ multiplex PCR; TCRdb's copy keeps in-frame clones and lacks some. Among approximately 170,000 clones listed, around 90% were seen once. The rearrangement uses TRBV11-3 and TRBJ1-1; TRBD1 agrees at 7 bases. This TCR derives from an adult in good health. Material: peripheral blood, obtained on day 0 of AZD1222 vaccination. DNA of the CDR3: TGTGCCAGCAGCTCCGACAGGGATACTGAAGCTTTCTTT. It translates to CASSSDRDTEAFF.